This TCR beta chain derives from a study of blood T cell repertoires in COVID-19. Study as a whole: The study drew acute and convalescent COVID-19 samples from the United States, Italy and Spain. PBMCs, B-cell-depleted T cells, or T cells provided the cDNA or gDNA that made up the material.

CDR3 length: 16 residues. V lost 4 bases and J lost 5; bases outside the gene matches: 12. The germline gives CDR1 LGHNA, CDR2 YNFKEQ. In the original analysis: Quantification of nucleated cells was approximated via reference gene primer amplification. Sequenced by immunoSEQ multiplex PCR; TCRdb stores in-frame clones only, minus some. From that table come the V and J calls and clone size; the DNA was used to work out D and trimming. Of under 65,000 clones in the sample, 70% to 75% are singletons; the top ten hold approximately 15%. The sequenced sample consisted of peripheral blood. The origin of this receptor is a woman in her sixties or seventies with acute or convalescent COVID-19. The chain combines TRBV4-2 with TRBJ2-5; TRBD2 aligns across 8 bases. In nucleotides, the CDR3 is TGTGCCAGCAGCCCCCAGTTCGGGGGGGGTGAGGAGACCCAGTACTTC. The encoded protein is CASSPQFGGGEETQYF.